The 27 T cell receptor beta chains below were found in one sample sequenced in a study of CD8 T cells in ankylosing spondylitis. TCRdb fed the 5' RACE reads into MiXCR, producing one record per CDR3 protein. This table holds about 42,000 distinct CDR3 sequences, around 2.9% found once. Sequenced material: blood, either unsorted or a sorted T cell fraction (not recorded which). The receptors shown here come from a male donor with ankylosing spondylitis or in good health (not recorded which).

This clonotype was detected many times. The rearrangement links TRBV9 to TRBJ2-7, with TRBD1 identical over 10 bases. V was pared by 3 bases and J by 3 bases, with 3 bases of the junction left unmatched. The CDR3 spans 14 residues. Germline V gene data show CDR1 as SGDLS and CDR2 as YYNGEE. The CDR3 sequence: CASSEGQGNYEQYF. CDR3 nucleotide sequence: TGTGCCAGCAGCGAGGGACAGGGGAACTACGAGCAGTACTTC.

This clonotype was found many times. The CDR3 loop is CASSVGDRAPNIQYF. The CDR3 DNA reads as TGTGCCAGCAGCGTGGGGGATCGCGCTCCCAACATTCAGTACTTC. The genes are TRBV9 and TRBJ2-4; D could derive from TRBD1 or TRBD2 (5 bases each). The CDR3 consists of 15 residues. The V end lost 2 bases, the J end lost 7 bases, and 16 bases lay between the germline ends. CDR1 and CDR2 (germline): SGDLS, YYNGEE.

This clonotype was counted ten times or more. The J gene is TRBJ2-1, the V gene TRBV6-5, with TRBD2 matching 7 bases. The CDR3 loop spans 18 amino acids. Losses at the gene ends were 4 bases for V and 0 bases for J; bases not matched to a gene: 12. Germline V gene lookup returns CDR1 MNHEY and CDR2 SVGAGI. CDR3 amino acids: CASSFTFRAGSSYNEQFF. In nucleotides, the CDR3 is TGTGCCAGCAGTTTTACCTTCCGAGCGGGGAGCTCCTACAATGAGCAGTTCTTC.

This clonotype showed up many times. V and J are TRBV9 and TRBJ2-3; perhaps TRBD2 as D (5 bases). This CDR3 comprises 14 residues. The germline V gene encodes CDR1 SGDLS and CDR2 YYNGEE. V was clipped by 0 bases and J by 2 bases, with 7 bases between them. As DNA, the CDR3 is TGTGCCAGCAGCGTAGGAGGGCCCACAGATACGCAGTATTTT. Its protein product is CASSVGGPTDTQYF.

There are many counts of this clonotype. The CDR3 bases are TGTGCCAGCAGCGTAGGGGCCCCTTACGGCTACACCTTC. Protein sequence: CASSVGAPYGYTF. V usage is TRBV9 and J usage is TRBJ1-2, with D unclear. Trimming pared 0 bases from V and 8 bases from J, leaving 11 bases between. The CDR3 runs to 13 residues. Germline CDR1 is SGDLS and CDR2 is YYNGEE.

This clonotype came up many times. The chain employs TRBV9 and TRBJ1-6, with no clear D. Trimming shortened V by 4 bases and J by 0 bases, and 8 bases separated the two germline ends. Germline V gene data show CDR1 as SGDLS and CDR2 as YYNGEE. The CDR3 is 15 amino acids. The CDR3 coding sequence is TGTGCCAGCAGCCCACAGAGCTCCTATAATTCACCCCTCCACTTT. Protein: CASSPQSSYNSPLHF. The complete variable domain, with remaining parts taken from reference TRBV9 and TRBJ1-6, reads DSGVTQTPKHLITATGQRVTLRCSPRSGDLSVYWYQQSLDQGLQFLIQYYNGEERAKGNILERFSAQQFPDLHSELNLSSLELGDSALYFCASSPQSSYNSPLHFGNGTRLTVT.

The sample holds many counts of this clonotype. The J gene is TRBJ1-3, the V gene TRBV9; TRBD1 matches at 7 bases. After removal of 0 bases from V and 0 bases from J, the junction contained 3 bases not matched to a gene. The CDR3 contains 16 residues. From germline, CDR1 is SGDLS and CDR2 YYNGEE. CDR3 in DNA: TGTGCCAGCAGCGTAGTGGGGACAGTCTCTGGAAACACCATATATTTT. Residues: CASSVVGTVSGNTIYF.

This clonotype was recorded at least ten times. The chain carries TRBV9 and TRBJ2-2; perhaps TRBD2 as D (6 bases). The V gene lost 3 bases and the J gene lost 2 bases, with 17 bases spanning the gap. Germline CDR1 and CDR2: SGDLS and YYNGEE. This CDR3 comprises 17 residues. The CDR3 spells CASSARRGGVNTGELFF. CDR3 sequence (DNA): TGTGCCAGCAGCGCGAGGAGGGGTGGGGTCAACACCGGGGAGCTGTTTTTT.

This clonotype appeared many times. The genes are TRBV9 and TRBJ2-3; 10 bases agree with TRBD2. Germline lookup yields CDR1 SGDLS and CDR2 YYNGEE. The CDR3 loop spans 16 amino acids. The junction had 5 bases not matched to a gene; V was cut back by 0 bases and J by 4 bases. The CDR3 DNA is TGTGCCAGCAGCGTAGAACTAGCGGGGAGTCCAGATACGCAGTATTTT. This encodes CASSVELAGSPDTQYF.

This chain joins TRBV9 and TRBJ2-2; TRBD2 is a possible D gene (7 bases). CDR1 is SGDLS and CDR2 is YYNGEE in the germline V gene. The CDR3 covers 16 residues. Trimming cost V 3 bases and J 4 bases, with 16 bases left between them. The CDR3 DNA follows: TGTGCCAGCAGCGCCGACGGGGGGCGGGGCACCGGGGAGCTGTTTTTT. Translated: CASSADGGRGTGELFF.

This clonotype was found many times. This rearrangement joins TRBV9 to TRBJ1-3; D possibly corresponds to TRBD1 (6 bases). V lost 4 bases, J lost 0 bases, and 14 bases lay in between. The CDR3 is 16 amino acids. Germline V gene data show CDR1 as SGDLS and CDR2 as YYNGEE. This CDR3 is CASSYTWTASGNTIYF. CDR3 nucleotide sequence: TGTGCCAGCAGCTACACTTGGACAGCCTCTGGAAACACCATATATTTT.

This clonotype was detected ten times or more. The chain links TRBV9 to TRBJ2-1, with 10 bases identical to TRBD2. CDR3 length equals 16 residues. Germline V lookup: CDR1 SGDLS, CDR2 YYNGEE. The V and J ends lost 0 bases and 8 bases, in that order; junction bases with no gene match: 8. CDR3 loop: CASSVGASGRKDEQFF. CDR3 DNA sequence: TGTGCCAGCAGCGTAGGGGCTAGCGGGAGAAAAGATGAGCAGTTCTTC.

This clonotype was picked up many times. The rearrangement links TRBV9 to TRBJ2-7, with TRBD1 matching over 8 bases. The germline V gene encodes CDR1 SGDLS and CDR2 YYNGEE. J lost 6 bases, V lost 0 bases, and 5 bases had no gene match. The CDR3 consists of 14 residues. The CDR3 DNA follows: TGTGCCAGCAGCGTAGCTCAGGGGGCTGGCGAGCAGTACTTC. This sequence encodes CASSVAQGAGEQYF.

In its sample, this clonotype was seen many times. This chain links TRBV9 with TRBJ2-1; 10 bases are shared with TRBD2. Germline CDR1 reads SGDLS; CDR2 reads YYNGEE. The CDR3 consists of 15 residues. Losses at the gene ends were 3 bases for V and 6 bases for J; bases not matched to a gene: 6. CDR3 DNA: TGTGCCAGCAGCGAACCGGGACTAGCGACCAATGAGCAGTTCTTC. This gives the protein CASSEPGLATNEQFF.

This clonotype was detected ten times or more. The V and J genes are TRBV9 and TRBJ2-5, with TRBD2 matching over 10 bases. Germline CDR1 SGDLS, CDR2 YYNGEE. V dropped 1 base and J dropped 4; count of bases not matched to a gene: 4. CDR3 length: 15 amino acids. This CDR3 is CASSVRVAGGETQYF. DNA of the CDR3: TGTGCCAGCAGCGTACGGGTAGCGGGAGGAGAGACCCAGTACTTC. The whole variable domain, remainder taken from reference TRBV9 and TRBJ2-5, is DSGVTQTPKHLITATGQRVTLRCSPRSGDLSVYWYQQSLDQGLQFLIQYYNGEERAKGNILERFSAQQFPDLHSELNLSSLELGDSALYFCASSVRVAGGETQYFGPGTRLLVL.

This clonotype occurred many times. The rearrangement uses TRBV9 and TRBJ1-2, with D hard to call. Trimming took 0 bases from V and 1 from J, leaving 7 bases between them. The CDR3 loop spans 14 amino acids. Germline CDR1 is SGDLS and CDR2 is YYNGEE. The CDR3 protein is CASSVDSVNYGYTF. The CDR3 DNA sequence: TGTGCCAGCAGCGTAGATTCGGTTAACTATGGCTACACCTTC.

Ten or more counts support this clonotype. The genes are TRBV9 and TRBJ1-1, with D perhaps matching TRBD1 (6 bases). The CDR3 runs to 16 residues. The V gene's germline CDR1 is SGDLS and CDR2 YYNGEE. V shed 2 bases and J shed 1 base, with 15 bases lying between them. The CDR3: CASSVGQPFRNTEAFF. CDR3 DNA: TGTGCCAGCAGCGTCGGACAGCCCTTTCGGAACACTGAAGCTTTCTTT.

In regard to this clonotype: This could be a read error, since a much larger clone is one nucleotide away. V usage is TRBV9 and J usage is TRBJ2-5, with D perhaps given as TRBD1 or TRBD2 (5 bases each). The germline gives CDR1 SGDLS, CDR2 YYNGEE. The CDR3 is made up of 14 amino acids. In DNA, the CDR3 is TGTGCCAGCAGCGTAGGGGGGTATTTGGAGACCCTGTACTTC. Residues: CASSVGGYLETLYF.

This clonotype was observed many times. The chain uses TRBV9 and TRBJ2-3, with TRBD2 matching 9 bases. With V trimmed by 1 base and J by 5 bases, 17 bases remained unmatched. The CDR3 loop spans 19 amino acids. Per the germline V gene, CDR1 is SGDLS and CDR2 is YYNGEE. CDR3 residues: CASSVPGSSGSVGLDTQYF. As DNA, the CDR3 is TGTGCCAGCAGCGTACCCGGGAGTAGCGGGAGCGTCGGTCTAGATACGCAGTATTTT. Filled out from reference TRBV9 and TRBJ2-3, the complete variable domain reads DSGVTQTPKHLITATGQRVTLRCSPRSGDLSVYWYQQSLDQGLQFLIQYYNGEERAKGNILERFSAQQFPDLHSELNLSSLELGDSALYFCASSVPGSSGSVGLDTQYFGPGTRLTVL.

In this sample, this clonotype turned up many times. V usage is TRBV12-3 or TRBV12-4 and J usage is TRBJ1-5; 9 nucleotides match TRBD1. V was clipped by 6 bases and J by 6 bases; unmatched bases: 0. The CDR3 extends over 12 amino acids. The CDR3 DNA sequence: TGTGCCAGCAGGGACAGGGGTCAGCCCCAGCATTTT. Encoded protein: CASRDRGQPQHF.

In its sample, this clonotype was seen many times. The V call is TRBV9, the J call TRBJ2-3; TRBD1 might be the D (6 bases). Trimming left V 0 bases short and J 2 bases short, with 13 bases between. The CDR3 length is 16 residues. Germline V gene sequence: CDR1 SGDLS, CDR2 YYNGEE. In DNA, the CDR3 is TGTGCCAGCAGCGTAGCAGGGGTCCGCTTCACAGATACGCAGTATTTT. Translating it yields CASSVAGVRFTDTQYF. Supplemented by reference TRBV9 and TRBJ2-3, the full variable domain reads DSGVTQTPKHLITATGQRVTLRCSPRSGDLSVYWYQQSLDQGLQFLIQYYNGEERAKGNILERFSAQQFPDLHSELNLSSLELGDSALYFCASSVAGVRFTDTQYFGPGTRLTVL.

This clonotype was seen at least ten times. In DNA form, the CDR3 reads TGTGCCAGCAGCGGTCCCAAGGCTAGCGGGGCCTACGAGCAGTACTTC. Translating it yields CASSGPKASGAYEQYF. V is TRBV9 and J is TRBJ2-7; 9 bases fit TRBD2. Unmatched junction bases numbered 9, after V lost 3 bases and J lost 2 bases. Looked up from germline, CDR1 is SGDLS and CDR2 is YYNGEE. This CDR3 has 16 residues.

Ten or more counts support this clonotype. CDR3 sequence reads: CASSSRGRFETEQYF. The CDR3 DNA sequence: TGTGCCAGCAGCTCCCGGGGGCGGTTTGAGACGGAGCAGTACTTC. This chain links TRBV9 with TRBJ2-7; D may correspond to TRBD1 or TRBD2 (6 bases each). Trimming removed 4 bases at V and 7 bases at J, with 21 bases between. CDR1 and CDR2 from the germline V gene are SGDLS and YYNGEE. CDR3 length: 15 amino acids.

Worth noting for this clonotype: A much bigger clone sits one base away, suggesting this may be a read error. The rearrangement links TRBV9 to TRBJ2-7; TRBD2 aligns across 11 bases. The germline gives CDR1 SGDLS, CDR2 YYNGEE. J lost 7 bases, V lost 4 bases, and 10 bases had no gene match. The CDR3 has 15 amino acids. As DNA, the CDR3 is TGTGCCAGCAGCCGTGAGGGGGTAGCGGGAGGGGAGCAGTACTTC. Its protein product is CASSREGVAGGEQYF.

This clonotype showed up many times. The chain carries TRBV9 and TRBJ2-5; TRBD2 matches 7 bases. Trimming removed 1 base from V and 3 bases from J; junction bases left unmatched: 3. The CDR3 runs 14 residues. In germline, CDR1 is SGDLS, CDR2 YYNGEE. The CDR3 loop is CASSVSGGEETQYF. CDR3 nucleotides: TGTGCCAGCAGCGTATCGGGGGGTGAAGAGACCCAGTACTTC. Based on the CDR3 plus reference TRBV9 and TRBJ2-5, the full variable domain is DSGVTQTPKHLITATGQRVTLRCSPRSGDLSVYWYQQSLDQGLQFLIQYYNGEERAKGNILERFSAQQFPDLHSELNLSSLELGDSALYFCASSVSGGEETQYFGPGTRLLVL.

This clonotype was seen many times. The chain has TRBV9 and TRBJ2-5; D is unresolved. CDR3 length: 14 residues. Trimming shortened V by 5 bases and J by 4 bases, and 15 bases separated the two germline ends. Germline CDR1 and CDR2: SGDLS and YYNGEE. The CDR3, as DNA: TGTGCCAGCAGTGAAGCCGCTACCCGAGAGACCCAGTACTTC. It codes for CASSEAATRETQYF.

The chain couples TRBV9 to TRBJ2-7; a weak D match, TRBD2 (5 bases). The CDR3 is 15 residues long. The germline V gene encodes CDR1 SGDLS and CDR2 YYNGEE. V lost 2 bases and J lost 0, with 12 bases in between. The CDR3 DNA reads TGTGCCAGCAGCGTCACGGACTCCAGCTCCTACGAGCAGTACTTC. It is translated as CASSVTDSSSYEQYF.